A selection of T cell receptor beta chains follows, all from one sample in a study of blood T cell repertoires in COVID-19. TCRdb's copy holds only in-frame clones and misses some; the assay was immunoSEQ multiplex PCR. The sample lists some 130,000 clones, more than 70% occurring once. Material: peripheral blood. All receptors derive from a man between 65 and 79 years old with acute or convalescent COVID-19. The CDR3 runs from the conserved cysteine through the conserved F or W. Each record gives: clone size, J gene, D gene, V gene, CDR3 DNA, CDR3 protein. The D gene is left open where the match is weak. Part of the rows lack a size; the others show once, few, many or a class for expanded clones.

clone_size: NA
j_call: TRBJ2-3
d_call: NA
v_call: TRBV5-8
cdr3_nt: TGTGCCAGCAGCTTGGACGGTCCAGATACGCAGTATTTT
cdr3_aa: CASSLDGPDTQYF

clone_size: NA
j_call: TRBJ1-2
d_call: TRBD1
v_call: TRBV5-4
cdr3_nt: TGTGCCAGCAGCCCCGCCGGGACAGGCGCTCCCCCGTTTGGCTACACCTTC
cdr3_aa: CASSPAGTGAPPFGYTF

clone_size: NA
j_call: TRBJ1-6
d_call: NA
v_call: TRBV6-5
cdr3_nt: TGTGCCAGCAGTTACGAGGGTAATTCACCCCTCCACTTT
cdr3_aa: CASSYEGNSPLHF

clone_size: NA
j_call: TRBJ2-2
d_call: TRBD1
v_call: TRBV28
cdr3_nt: TGTGCCAGCAGACCAGGACAGGCCACCGGGGAGCTGTTTTTT
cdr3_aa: CASRPGQATGELFF

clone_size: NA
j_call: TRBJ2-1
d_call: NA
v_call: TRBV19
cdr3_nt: TGTGCCAGTAGTTTTAGGGGATACTACAATGAGCAGTTCTTC
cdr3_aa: CASSFRGYYNEQFF

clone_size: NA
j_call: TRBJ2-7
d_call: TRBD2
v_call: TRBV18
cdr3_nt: TGTGCCAGCTCCCAGACTAGCGCCTACGAGCAGTACTTC
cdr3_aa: CASSQTSAYEQYF

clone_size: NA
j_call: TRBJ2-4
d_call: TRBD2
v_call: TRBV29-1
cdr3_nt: TGCAGCGTTGAATACTCGGGGGGAAGCATTCAGTACTTC
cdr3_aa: CSVEYSGGSIQYF

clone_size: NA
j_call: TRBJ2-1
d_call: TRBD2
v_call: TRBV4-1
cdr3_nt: TGCGCCAGCAGCCAATATTTCAGCGGGGAGGGTGAGCAGTTCTTC
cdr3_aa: CASSQYFSGEGEQFF

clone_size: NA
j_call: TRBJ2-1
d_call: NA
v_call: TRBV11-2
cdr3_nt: TGTGCCAGCAGCTTAGTTGGGGCTTACAATGAGCAGTTCTTC
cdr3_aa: CASSLVGAYNEQFF

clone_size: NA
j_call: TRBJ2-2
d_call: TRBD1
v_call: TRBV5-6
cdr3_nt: TGTGCCAGCAGTAGACAGGGGGCCGGCACCGGGGAGCTGTTTTTT
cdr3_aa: CASSRQGAGTGELFF

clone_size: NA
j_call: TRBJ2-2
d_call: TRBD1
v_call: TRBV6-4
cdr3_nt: TGTGCCAGCAGTCGGGACAGGGGAAACACCGGGGAGCTGTTTTTT
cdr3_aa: CASSRDRGNTGELFF

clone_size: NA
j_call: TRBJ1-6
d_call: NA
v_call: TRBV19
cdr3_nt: TGTGCCAGTAGTAATCCCCTTGCGACAGGATTTAATTCACCCCTCCACTTT
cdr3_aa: CASSNPLATGFNSPLHF

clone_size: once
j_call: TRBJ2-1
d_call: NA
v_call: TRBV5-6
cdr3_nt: TGTGCCAGCAGCCCTGGTGGTGATCCGGCCTACAATGAGCAGTTCTTC
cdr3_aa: CASSPGGDPAYNEQFF

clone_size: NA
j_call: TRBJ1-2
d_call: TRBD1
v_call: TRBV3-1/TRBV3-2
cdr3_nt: TGTGCCAGCAGCCAAGGAGGACAGGGAGCTAACTATGGCTACACCTTC
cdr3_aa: CASSQGGQGANYGYTF

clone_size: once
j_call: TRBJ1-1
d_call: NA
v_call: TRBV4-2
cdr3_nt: TGTGCCAGCAGCCAAGATCCAGGGACTCTGGTTGAAGCTTTCTTT
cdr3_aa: CASSQDPGTLVEAFF

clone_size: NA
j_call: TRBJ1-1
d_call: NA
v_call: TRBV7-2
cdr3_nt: TGTGCCAGCAGCCCTCGACAGGACATGAACACTGAAGCTTTCTTT
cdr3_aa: CASSPRQDMNTEAFF

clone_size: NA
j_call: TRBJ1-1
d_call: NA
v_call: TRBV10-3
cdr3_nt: TGTGCCATCAGTGAGGGCCATACAAGGAACACTGAAGCTTTCTTT
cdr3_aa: CAISEGHTRNTEAFF

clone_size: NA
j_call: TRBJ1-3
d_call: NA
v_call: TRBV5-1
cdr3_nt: TGCGCCAGCAGCTTGGGGGGACTCATCTCTGGAAACACCATATATTTT
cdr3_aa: CASSLGGLISGNTIYF

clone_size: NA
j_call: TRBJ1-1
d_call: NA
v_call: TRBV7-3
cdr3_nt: TGTGCCAGCAGCTTAAGACAGAACACTGAAGCTTTCTTT
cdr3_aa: CASSLRQNTEAFF

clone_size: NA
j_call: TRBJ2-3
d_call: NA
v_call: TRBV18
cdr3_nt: TGTGCCAGCTCACCACAGCAGGCGACCTACACAGATACGCAGTATTTT
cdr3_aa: CASSPQQATYTDTQYF

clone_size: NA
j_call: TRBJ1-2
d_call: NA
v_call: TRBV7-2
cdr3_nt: TGTGCCAGCATCCCAGTGGGAGGGAACTATGGCTACACCTTC
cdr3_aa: CASIPVGGNYGYTF

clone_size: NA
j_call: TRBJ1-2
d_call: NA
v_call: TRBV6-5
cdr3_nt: TGTGCCAGCAACAACGAAAGGGGTGGCTACACCTTC
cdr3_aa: CASNNERGGYTF

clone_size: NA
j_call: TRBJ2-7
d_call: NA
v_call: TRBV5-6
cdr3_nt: TGTGCCAGCAGCTTGGTTGGGGGCAGGTCGATGGGGTACGAGCAGTACTTC
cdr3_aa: CASSLVGGRSMGYEQYF

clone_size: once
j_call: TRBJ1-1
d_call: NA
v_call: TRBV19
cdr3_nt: TGTGCCAGTAGGCGGGGGGCGGCGGACACTGAAGCTTTCTTT
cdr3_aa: CASRRGAADTEAFF

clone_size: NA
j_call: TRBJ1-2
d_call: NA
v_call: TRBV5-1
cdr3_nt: TGCGCCAGCAGCTTGGATTCCGCTAACTATGGCTACACCTTC
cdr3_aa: CASSLDSANYGYTF

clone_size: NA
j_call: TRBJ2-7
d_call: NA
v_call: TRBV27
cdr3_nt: TGTGCCAGCAGCTACGAAGTCGGTTACGAGCAGTACTTC
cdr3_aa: CASSYEVGYEQYF